The sequence of this T cell receptor (beta chain) was determined in a study of T cell responses to AZD1222 COVID-19 vaccine (dated by TCRdb to the early 2020s). Study-level background: Because spike-specific TCR depth and breadth did not differ between the two schedules, AZD1222 recipients who got a second dose at roughly 4 weeks were pooled with those who got a second dose at roughly 12 weeks. Trial participants were enrolled into age subgroups of 18-55, 56-69 and 70-plus years, which contained roughly 140, 27 and 60 TCR-sequenced participants, respectively. A total of 230 or so trial participants underwent TCR sequencing, of whom some 210 received two doses of AZD1222 and about 25 received two doses of the MenACWY control vaccine. The paper as a whole reports these results and caveats: Spike-specific TCR breadth and depth rose significantly after two AZD1222 doses compared with day 0 and with MenACWY recipients. Conclusions about previously exposed vaccinees are limited, since just 5 to 7 AZD1222 recipients were seropositive for SARS-CoV-2 at baseline. Reportedly, close to half of the unique spike-specific TCRs recognized epitopes lying outside the regions that are mutated in the B.1.351 and B.1.1.7 variants. Most participants were white British and females outnumbered males, and the authors suggested that clonal diversity may have been underestimated. The 56-69-year group was small, and its depth increase did not reach significance, likely because of low power. The whole spike protein was spanned by vaccine-associated CD4 TCRs, and dominant responses were seen in regions 160-218 and 743-854. Because no day 14 peak-response samples were available, the repertoires could be characterized only after the peak T cell response.

On this clone itself: Its antigen is currently not known. Per-nucleotide qualities are absent, and no much larger clonotype sits a single base away.

CDR1 and CDR2 were assigned from the germline V gene as SGHVS and FQNEAQ. Trimming leaves V shorter by 2 bases and J shorter by 4 bases, with the junction holding 5 bases beyond the gene matches. Including the terminal cysteine and phenylalanine, the CDR3 comprises 15 residues. The sequence is cut down to CDR3 DNA, 45 bases in frame from base 1. Taken with the paper, the label for time point translates to: baseline before first vaccination. Vaccinee samples came from UK trials COV001 and COV002, including a single-blind randomized controlled phase 2/3 trial of AZD1222 (ChAdOx1 nCoV-19) in healthy adults. For TCRbeta chain sequencing, PBMC samples were collected from trial participants at day 0 and at day 28 after the second dose. The CDR3 regions of human TCRbeta chains were analyzed by immunosequencing. Under the source paper's analysis protocol: Repertoire TCRs were checked for matches against a reference library of SARS-CoV-2-specific TCRs that had been generated using the MIRA antigen-specificity platform. Breadth was defined as the fraction of unique TCRs that were SARS-CoV-2-associated. Depth was defined as the fraction of total T cells that were SARS-CoV-2-associated. Using the MIRA data, every spike-specific TCR was mapped to the spike region that the TCR reacted to and assigned to either a CD4 or a CD8 class. Log10-transformed breadth and depth values were compared by one-way ANOVA with Sidak's multiple comparisons tests. TCRdb obtained this table from immuneACCESS and retained in-frame rearrangements with V and J assigned. These tables miss some clones; where compared with another copy, unresolved V genes account for less than half of the shortfall, and the remainder is unexplained. That table is the source of V, J and clone size, and D and trimming were worked out from the DNA. The sample includes tens of thousands of clones, with 80% to 90% observed a single time. The ten largest clones add up to roughly a tenth of the sample.

This receptor was taken from an adult in good health. This chain joins TRBV7-8 to TRBJ1-5; 7 bases in between match TRBD1. The sequencing here drew on peripheral blood, taken on day 0 of AZD1222 vaccination. The CDR3 has the sequence CASSLWDSLNQPQHF. The sequenced DNA is TGTGCCAGCAGCTTATGGGACAGCCTAAATCAGCCCCAGCATTTT. The full variable domain, completed from the reference TRBV7-8 and TRBJ1-5 proteins outside the CDR3, reads GAGVSQSPRYKVAKRGQDVALRCDPISGHVSLFWYQQALGQGPEFLTYFQNEAQLDKSGLPSDRFFAERPEGSVSTLKIQRTQQEDSAVYLCASSLWDSLNQPQHFGDGTRLSIL.